The 9 T cell receptor beta chains reported below all come from one sample, sequenced in a study of monozygotic twins with inflammatory bowel disease. TCRdb reanalyzed the 5' RACE reads and collapses them to one entry per CDR3 protein, without DNA. This sample's table has more than 120,000 distinct CDR3 sequences. Material for sequencing was blood. The receptors originated from a human donor with ulcerative colitis or Crohn's disease, or a healthy co-twin of an affected twin (not recorded which).

This chain links TRBV5-1 with TRBJ2-5; TCRdb reports TRBD2, a call that lacks DNA to check it against. This CDR3 is built from 15 residues. In germline, CDR1 is SGHRS, CDR2 YFSETQ. CDR3 protein: CASSLRETSQETQYF. Looking up the rest from reference TRBV5-1 and TRBJ2-5 gives the full variable domain: KAGVTQTPRYLIKTRGQQVTLSCSPISGHRSVSWYQQTPGQGLQFLFEYFSETQRNKGNFPGRFSGRQFSNSRSEMNVSTLELGDSALYLCASSLRETSQETQYFGPGTRLLVL.

The chain carries TRBV3-1 and TRBJ2-7; there is no DNA to check the TCRdb D call of TRBD1. The germline CDR1 and CDR2 sequences are LGHDT and YNNKEL (reference sequence). This CDR3 is built from 15 residues. CDR3 residues: CASSPTRDPLYEQYF.

V and J are TRBV5-4 and TRBJ1-1; without DNA, the TCRdb call of TRBD1 cannot be checked. The CDR3 contains 17 residues. Germline V lookup: CDR1 SGHNT, CDR2 YYREEE (reference sequence). This CDR3 reads CASSPTREGAVSGEAFF.

J is TRBJ1-2 and V is TRBV20-1. The germline CDR1 and CDR2 sequences are DFQATT and SNEGSKA (reference sequence). This CDR3 spans 13 amino acids. The CDR3 region is CSARHATNYGYTF.

This sequence joins TRBV5-1 and TRBJ2-1. From germline, CDR1 is SGHRS and CDR2 YFSETQ. The CDR3 is 14 amino acids. The CDR3 here is CASSLEFSYNEQFF.

This chain connects TRBV4-3 to TRBJ2-6; TCRdb picks TRBD1, but there is no DNA to check that call. The CDR3 covers 16 residues. Germline loops: CDR1 LGHNA, CDR2 YSLEER. The CDR3 loop reads CASSQEVQGGANVLTF.

V gene TRBV29-1 combines with J gene TRBJ2-3; TCRdb reports TRBD2, a call that lacks DNA to check it against. The CDR3 is made up of 16 amino acids. Germline CDR1 reads SQVTM; CDR2 reads ANQGSEA. The CDR3 reads CSVETRTSGFLDTQYF.

This rearrangement joins TRBV6-2 or TRBV6-3 to TRBJ2-7. This CDR3 has 14 amino acids. Germline values: CDR1 MNHEY, CDR2 SVGEGT. CDR3 loop: CASSTGRQTYEQYF.

The chain is built from TRBV5-1 and TRBJ2-1; TCRdb gives TRBD1 as the D gene, but with no DNA this cannot be confirmed. CDR1 and CDR2 from the germline V gene are SGHRS and YFSETQ. The CDR3 totals 12 residues. The CDR3 sequence is CASGDTYNEQFF. Full variable domain (rest looked up from reference TRBV5-1 and TRBJ2-1): KAGVTQTPRYLIKTRGQQVTLSCSPISGHRSVSWYQQTPGQGLQFLFEYFSETQRNKGNFPGRFSGRQFSNSRSEMNVSTLELGDSALYLCASGDTYNEQFFGPGTRLTVL.